Below, 12 T cell receptor beta chains from the same sample are listed, as sequenced in a study of beta chain features in type 1 diabetes. Study-level points and caveats: People with Type 1 diabetes carried modestly yet significantly shorter TCRB CDR3s in all four CD4+ subsets.

The authors reverse transcribed all of the isolated RNA, so sequencing captured expressed TCRB transcripts. The data were produced by immunoSEQ multiplex PCR, yet TCRdb's version contains in-frame clones alone and is incomplete. In the table there are under 300,000 clones, approximately 11% of which are singletons. These receptors have no identified antigens. The specimen sequenced was naive CD4+ T cells from blood. The receptors stem from a man aged 25 to 45 with type 1 diabetes.

This clone has a handful of counts. J is TRBJ2-7 and V is TRBV5-1; D may be TRBD2 (5 bases). The CDR3 sequence is 15 residues long. Germline values: CDR1 SGHRS, CDR2 YFSETQ. Trimming cost V 2 bases and J 0 bases, with 12 bases left between them. The CDR3 spells CASSFNSGSSYEQYF. Here the CDR3 DNA reads TGCGCCAGCAGCTTCAACAGCGGAAGCTCCTACGAGCAGTACTTC.

This rearrangement joins TRBV11-2 to TRBJ1-4; no clear D gene. V lost 5 bases and J lost 6, with 10 bases in between. The CDR3 loop spans 13 amino acids. The germline gives CDR1 SGHAT, CDR2 FQNNGV. DNA of the CDR3: TGTGCCAGCAGCCCCCGGGTTGATGAAAAACTGTTTTTT. As protein: CASSPRVDEKLFF.

This clone has a handful of counts. The chain employs TRBV5-4 and TRBJ2-5; D uncertain. Deletions cut 0 bases from V and 5 bases from J, with 5 bases between. From germline, CDR1 is SGHNT and CDR2 YYREEE (reference sequence). The CDR3 covers 12 residues. The CDR3 protein is CASSLVRETQYF. The CDR3 DNA is TGTGCCAGCAGCTTGGTCAGGGAGACCCAGTACTTC.

The J gene is TRBJ2-2, the V gene TRBV4-3; D is possibly TRBD1 (5 bases). The germline V gene has CDR1 LGHNA and CDR2 YSLEER. Deletions cut 0 bases from V and 4 bases from J, with 9 bases between. CDR3 size: 15 residues. In DNA form, the CDR3 reads TGCGCCAGCAGCCAAGAGGGGCTTCTCACCGGGGAGCTGTTTTTT. Its protein is CASSQEGLLTGELFF.

This clone showed up just a few times. The rearrangement joins TRBV27 to TRBJ2-3; the D is unclear. The CDR3 consists of 14 residues. Germline V gives CDR1 MNHEY, CDR2 SMNVEV (reference sequence). With 3 bases removed from V and 4 bases from J, the gap between germline ends came to 11 bases. CDR3 sequence (DNA): TGTGCCAGCAGTTTCGCCCTGAGGCCAGATACGCAGTATTTT. Translating gives CASSFALRPDTQYF.

This chain links TRBV7-2 with TRBJ2-5; 9 nucleotides match TRBD2. The J segment lost 4 bases and the V segment lost 1 base, leaving 7 bases of the junction unmatched. Germline CDR1 is SGHTA and CDR2 is FQGNSA. CDR3 length: 16 amino acids. The CDR3 DNA is TGTGCCAGCAGCTTAGGGGCGCGGGGGGGCCTAGAGACCCAGTACTTC. Its protein is CASSLGARGGLETQYF.

The sample holds a few counts of this clone. CDR3 amino acids: CASVLQGAEEQFF. In nucleotides, the CDR3 is TGTGCTAGTGTCTTACAGGGGGCTGAAGAGCAGTTCTTC. This chain connects TRBV12-5 to TRBJ2-1; TRBD1 matches at 9 bases. This CDR3 has 13 residues. V shed 7 bases and J 10 bases; nucleotides not matched to a gene: 8. Germline CDR1 LGHNT, CDR2 FRNRAP.

The gene calls are TRBV7-2 and TRBJ2-5, with D unclear. V shed 2 bases and J shed 5 bases, with 12 bases lying between them. Germline V CDR1 and CDR2: SGHTA, FQGNSA. The CDR3 is made up of 14 amino acids. CDR3 sequence: CASSLQAGLETQYF. Written as DNA, the CDR3 is TGTGCCAGCAGCTTACAAGCCGGGTTGGAGACCCAGTACTTC.

This clone was counted a single time. The genes are TRBV11-2 and TRBJ1-3, with D possibly matching TRBD1 (5 bases). The CDR3 consists of 14 residues. Trimming stripped 5 bases from V and 2 bases from J, with 10 bases between. CDR1 and CDR2 from the germline V gene are SGHAT and FQNNGV. DNA of the CDR3: TGTGCCAGCAGCAGGACATTCCCTGGAAACACCATATATTTT. Translated: CASSRTFPGNTIYF.

This clone was seen only once. The rearrangement joins TRBV19 to TRBJ1-1, with 8 bases fitting TRBD1. CDR3 length equals 13 residues. Per germline, CDR1 LNHDA and CDR2 SQIVND (reference sequence). J was trimmed by 2 bases and V by 6 bases; bases with no gene match: 2. The CDR3 DNA sequence: TGTGCCAGTAGGGACAGGGCAAACACTGAAGCTTTCTTT. It translates to CASRDRANTEAFF.

This clone was picked up a small number of times. This sequence joins TRBV29-1 and TRBJ2-5; D remains ambiguous. CDR1 is SQVTM and CDR2 is ANQGSEA in the germline V gene. V was pared by 5 bases and J by 0 bases, with 4 bases between. This CDR3 has 11 residues. DNA for the CDR3: TGCAGCGTTCGGTACCAAGAGACCCAGTACTTC. Its translation is CSVRYQETQYF. Supplemented by reference TRBV29-1 and TRBJ2-5, the full variable domain reads SAVISQKPSRDICQRGTSLTIQCQVDSQVTMMFWYRQQPGQSLTLIATANQGSEATYESGFVIDKFPISRPNLTFSTLTVSNMSPEDSSIYLCSVRYQETQYFGPGTRLLVL.

The chain joins TRBV2 to TRBJ2-7, with 9 bases that match TRBD1. CDR1 is SNHLY and CDR2 is FYNNEI in the germline V gene. After removal of 6 bases from V and 2 bases from J, the junction contained 5 bases not matched to a gene. CDR3 length: 14 amino acids. CDR3 amino acids: CASSETGGPYEQYF. CDR3 bases: TGTGCCAGCAGCGAGACAGGGGGGCCCTACGAGCAGTACTTC.